Following are 15 T cell receptor beta chains from one sample sequenced in a study of T-cell memory formation after mild COVID-19. TCRdb fed the 5' RACE reads into MiXCR, producing one record per CDR3 protein. The table records almost 550,000 distinct CDR3 sequences, roughly 20% of them present only once. Sequenced input: PBMCs or a T cell subset sorted from them (not recorded which). These receptors all stem from an adult woman who had mild COVID-19 (a few samples of this study predate the infection). Cell type and time point are not known.

The V call is TRBV7-3, the J call TRBJ1-1; tentatively, D is TRBD1 (5 bases). Per the germline V gene, CDR1 is SGHTA and CDR2 is FQGTGA. There are 15 residues in the CDR3. Trimming pared 5 bases from V and 3 bases from J, leaving 16 bases between. The CDR3 protein is CASSLRGPGDTEAFF. The CDR3 coding sequence is TGTGCCAGCAGCCTCCGGGGACCCGGGGACACTGAAGCTTTCTTT.

CDR3 nucleotides: TGTGCCAGCTCACCTCTAGCGACAGGGGGCTACTACGAGCAGTACTTC. This gives the protein CASSPLATGGYYEQYF. The chain is built from TRBV18 and TRBJ2-7, with TRBD1 matching 10 bases. Germline V lookup: CDR1 KGHSH, CDR2 LQKENI. V lost 3 bases, J lost 3 bases, and 8 bases stayed unmatched. CDR3 length equals 16 residues.

The sample holds a few counts of this clonotype. This chain links TRBV3-1 with TRBJ2-7; 11 bases fit TRBD1. The CDR3 contains 16 residues. Trimming took 1 base from V and 3 from J; bases not matched to a gene: 5. Germline V gives CDR1 LGHDT, CDR2 YNNKEL (reference sequence). CDR3 loop: CASSQGPGQGDYEQYF. Written as DNA, the CDR3 is TGTGCCAGCAGCCAAGGACCGGGACAGGGGGACTACGAGCAGTACTTC.

The chain is built from TRBV20-1 and TRBJ2-1; D is ambiguous. The germline V gene has CDR1 DFQATT and CDR2 SNEGSKA (reference sequence). Trimming left V 5 bases short and J 6 bases short, with 14 bases between. This CDR3 is 13 amino acids long. The CDR3 DNA reads as TGCAGTGCTCCCGGGCCTTTAGGCAATGAGCAGTTCTTC. Its translation: CSAPGPLGNEQFF.

In its sample, this clonotype was seen once. The chain joins TRBV11-3 to TRBJ2-1; no clear D. Germline CDR1 and CDR2: SGHNT and YENEEA. The CDR3 extends over 14 amino acids. The ends were cut back, 1 base at V and 8 bases at J, with 12 bases in the middle. The CDR3 reads CASSLGLVIDEQFF. CDR3 nucleotide sequence: TGTGCCAGCAGCTTAGGGCTAGTTATAGATGAGCAGTTCTTC.

The chain employs TRBV12-3 or TRBV12-4 and TRBJ2-5, with a weak D call TRBD1 (6 bases). With 3 bases removed from V and 3 bases from J, the gap between germline ends came to 20 bases. This CDR3 spans 17 amino acids. CDR3 region: CASSLYSVMRGKETQYF. Written as DNA, the CDR3 is TGTGCCAGCAGTTTGTATAGCGTGATGAGGGGGAAAGAGACCCAGTACTTC.

The CDR3 here is CASSSGQGGLLTQYF. For the CDR3, the DNA is TGTGCCAGCAGCTCCGGACAGGGGGGACTCCTGACCCAGTACTTC. The genes are TRBV7-9 and TRBJ2-5; 10 nucleotides agree with TRBD1. Germline CDR1 SEHNR, CDR2 FQNEAQ (reference sequence). The CDR3 sequence is 15 residues long. V shed 4 bases, J shed 7 bases, and the junction held 9 bases outside the gene matches.

This clonotype was observed a few times. The CDR3 coding sequence is TGCAGCGGTCAGGGGGCGCCGACAGATACGCAGTATTTT. Amino acid sequence: CSGQGAPTDTQYF. This sequence joins TRBV29-1 and TRBJ2-3; 8 bases fit TRBD1. The trim removed 7 bases at V and 3 bases at J, leaving 6 bases unmatched. The V gene's germline CDR1 is SQVTM and CDR2 ANQGSEA. CDR3 size: 13 residues.

V and J are TRBV7-3 and TRBJ1-2; D uncertain. The CDR3 has 14 amino acids. In germline, CDR1 is SGHTA, CDR2 FQGTGA. V was clipped by 0 bases and J by 3 bases, with 8 bases between them. Here the CDR3 reads CASSLTGKDYGYTF. The CDR3 coding sequence is TGTGCCAGCAGCTTAACGGGAAAAGACTATGGCTACACCTTC.

This clonotype appeared many times. The chain is built from TRBV9 and TRBJ2-7; weak D call: TRBD1 (5 bases). Trimming took 0 bases from V and 0 from J, leaving 7 bases between them. CDR3 size: 14 residues. Germline-derived CDR1 and CDR2 are SGDLS and YYNGEE. The CDR3 DNA reads TGTGCCAGCAGCGTAGGGACAAACTCCTACGAGCAGTACTTC. This encodes CASSVGTNSYEQYF.

The table lists this clonotype with a few counts. The V call is TRBV2, the J call TRBJ2-3; 8 bases fit TRBD2. V lost 2 bases and J lost 10; bases outside the gene matches: 20. CDR3 size: 18 residues. Germline V lookup: CDR1 SNHLY, CDR2 FYNNEI. The CDR3 here is CASSESSPGGGIIRAQYF. The CDR3 coding sequence is TGTGCCAGCAGTGAATCATCCCCTGGCGGGGGGATCATTCGAGCGCAGTATTTT.

This clonotype was detected a few times. V is TRBV7-9 and J is TRBJ2-1; 9 bases map to TRBD2. The CDR3 has 15 residues. The V and J ends lost 8 bases and 7 bases, in that order; junction bases with no gene match: 12. Germline CDR1 and CDR2: SEHNR and FQNEAQ (reference sequence). CDR3 DNA: TGTGCCAGCTCTCCTTTAGCGGGAGTAGTTAATGAGCAGTTCTTC. It encodes CASSPLAGVVNEQFF. The full variable domain, its missing parts supplied by reference TRBV7-9 and TRBJ2-1, is DTGVSQNPRHKITKRGQNVTFRCDPISEHNRLYWYRQTLGQGPEFLTYFQNEAQLEKSRLLSDRFSAERPKGSFSTLEIQRTEQGDSAMYLCASSPLAGVVNEQFFGPGTRLTVL.

This clonotype was seen more than once but under ten times. V is TRBV20-1 and J is TRBJ1-3, with D possibly matching TRBD1 (6 bases). The V end was cut by 6 bases, the J end by 0 bases, with 18 bases between. This CDR3 has 16 residues. The germline V gene has CDR1 DFQATT and CDR2 SNEGSKA (reference sequence). The CDR3 DNA follows: TGCAGTGCGACCCCTTCACAGGGACTCTCTGGAAACACCATATATTTT. It specifies CSATPSQGLSGNTIYF.

Only a few counts were recorded for this clonotype. The chain employs TRBV5-1 and TRBJ2-1; possibly TRBD2 for D (5 bases). Germline CDR1 SGHRS, CDR2 YFSETQ. V lost 1 base and J 4 bases, leaving 12 bases between the germline ends. The CDR3 is made up of 15 amino acids. The CDR3 region has the DNA TGCGCCAGCAGCTTGTACGCCGAGGGTTACAATGAGCAGTTCTTC. Translated: CASSLYAEGYNEQFF. The full variable domain, completed using reference TRBV5-1 and TRBJ2-1, is KAGVTQTPRYLIKTRGQQVTLSCSPISGHRSVSWYQQTPGQGLQFLFEYFSETQRNKGNFPGRFSGRQFSNSRSEMNVSTLELGDSALYLCASSLYAEGYNEQFFGPGTRLTVL.

The chain links TRBV7-9 to TRBJ1-6, with D unresolved. The ends were cut back, 5 bases at V and 9 bases at J, with 11 bases in the middle. Germline lookup yields CDR1 SEHNR and CDR2 FQNEAQ (reference sequence). This CDR3 spans 13 amino acids. DNA for the CDR3: TGTGCCAGCAGCCCTACCGGGATTTCACCCCTCCACTTT. Translation gives CASSPTGISPLHF.